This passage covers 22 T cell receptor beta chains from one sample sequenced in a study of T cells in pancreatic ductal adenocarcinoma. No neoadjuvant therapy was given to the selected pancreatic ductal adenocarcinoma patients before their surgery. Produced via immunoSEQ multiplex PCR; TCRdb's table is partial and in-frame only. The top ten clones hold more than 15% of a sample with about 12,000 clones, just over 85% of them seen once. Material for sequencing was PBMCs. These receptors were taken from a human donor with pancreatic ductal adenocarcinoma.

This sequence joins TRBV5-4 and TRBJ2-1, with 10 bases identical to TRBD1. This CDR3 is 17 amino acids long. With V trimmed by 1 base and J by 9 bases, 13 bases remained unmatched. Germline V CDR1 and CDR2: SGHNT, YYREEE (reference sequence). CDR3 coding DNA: TGTGCCAGCAGCTTGAGGGTGACAGGGGGCGCAGGAGGTGAGCAGTTCTTC. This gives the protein CASSLRVTGGAGGEQFF.

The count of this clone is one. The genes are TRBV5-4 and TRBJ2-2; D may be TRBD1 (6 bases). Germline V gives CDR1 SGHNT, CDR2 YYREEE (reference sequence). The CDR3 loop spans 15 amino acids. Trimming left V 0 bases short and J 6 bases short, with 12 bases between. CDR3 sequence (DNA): TGTGCCAGCAGCTTGGAGGTAGGGGGACCCGGGGAGCTGTTTTTT. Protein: CASSLEVGGPGELFF.

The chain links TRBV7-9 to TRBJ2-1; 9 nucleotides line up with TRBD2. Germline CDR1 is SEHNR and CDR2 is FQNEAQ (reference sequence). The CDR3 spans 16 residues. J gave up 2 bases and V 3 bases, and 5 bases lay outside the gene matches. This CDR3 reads CASSLGLAGPYNEQFF. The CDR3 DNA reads TGTGCCAGCAGCTTGGGTCTAGCGGGGCCCTACAATGAGCAGTTCTTC.

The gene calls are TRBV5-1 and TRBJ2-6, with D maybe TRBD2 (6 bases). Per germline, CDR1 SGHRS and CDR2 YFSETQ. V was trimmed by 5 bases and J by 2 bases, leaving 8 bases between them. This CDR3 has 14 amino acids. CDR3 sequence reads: CASREGAGANVLTF. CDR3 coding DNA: TGCGCCAGCAGGGAGGGTGCTGGGGCCAACGTCCTGACTTTC.

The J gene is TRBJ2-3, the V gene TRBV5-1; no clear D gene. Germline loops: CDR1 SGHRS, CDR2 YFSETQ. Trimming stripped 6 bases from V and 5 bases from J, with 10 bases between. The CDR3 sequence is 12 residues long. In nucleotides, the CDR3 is TGCGCCAGCACTGACCGGCGAGATACGCAGTATTTT. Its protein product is CASTDRRDTQYF.

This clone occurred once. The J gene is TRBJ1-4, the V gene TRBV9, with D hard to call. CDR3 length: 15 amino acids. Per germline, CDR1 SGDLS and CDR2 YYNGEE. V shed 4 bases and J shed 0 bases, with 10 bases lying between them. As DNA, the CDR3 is TGTGCCAGCAGCCCCTCTGTGTCAACTAATGAAAAACTGTTTTTT. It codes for CASSPSVSTNEKLFF.

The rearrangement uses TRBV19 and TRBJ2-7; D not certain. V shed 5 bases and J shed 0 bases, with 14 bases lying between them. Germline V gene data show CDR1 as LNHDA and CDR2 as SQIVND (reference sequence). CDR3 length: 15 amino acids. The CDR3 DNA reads TGTGCCAGTAGTCCCACCTCTGCAGGCTCCTACGAGCAGTACTTC. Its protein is CASSPTSAGSYEQYF.

CDR3 sequence (DNA): TGTGCCAGCAGCATAGGGGGGTCGGATAATGAAAAACTGTTTTTT. Its protein is CASSIGGSDNEKLFF. The V and J genes are TRBV7-9 and TRBJ1-4, with TRBD1 as a possible D gene (6 bases). With 5 bases removed from V and 4 bases from J, the gap between germline ends came to 14 bases. Germline CDR1 is SEHNR and CDR2 is FQNEAQ (reference sequence). This CDR3 is built from 15 residues.

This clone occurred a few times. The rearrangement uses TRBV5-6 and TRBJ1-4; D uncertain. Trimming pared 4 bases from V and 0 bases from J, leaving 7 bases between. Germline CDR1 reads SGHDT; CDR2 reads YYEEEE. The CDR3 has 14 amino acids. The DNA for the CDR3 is TGTGCCAGCAGCCCAGGAGCAACTAATGAAAAACTGTTTTTT. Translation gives CASSPGATNEKLFF. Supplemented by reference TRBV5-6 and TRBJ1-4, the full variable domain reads DAGVTQSPTHLIKTRGQQVTLRCSPKSGHDTVSWYQQALGQGPQFIFQYYEEEERQRGNFPDRFSGHQFPNYSSELNVNALLLGDSALYLCASSPGATNEKLFFGSGTQLSVL.

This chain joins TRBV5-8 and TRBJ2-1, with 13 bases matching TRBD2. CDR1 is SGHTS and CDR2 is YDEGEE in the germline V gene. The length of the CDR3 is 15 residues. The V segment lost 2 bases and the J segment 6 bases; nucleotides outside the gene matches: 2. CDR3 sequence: CASSFWTSGSNEQFF. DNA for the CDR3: TGTGCCAGCAGCTTTTGGACTAGCGGGAGCAATGAGCAGTTCTTC. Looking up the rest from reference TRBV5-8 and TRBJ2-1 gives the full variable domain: EAGVTQSPTHLIKTRGQQATLRCSPISGHTSVYWYQQALGLGLQFLLWYDEGEERNRGNFPPRFSGRQFPNYSSELNVNALELEDSALYLCASSFWTSGSNEQFFGPGTRLTVL.

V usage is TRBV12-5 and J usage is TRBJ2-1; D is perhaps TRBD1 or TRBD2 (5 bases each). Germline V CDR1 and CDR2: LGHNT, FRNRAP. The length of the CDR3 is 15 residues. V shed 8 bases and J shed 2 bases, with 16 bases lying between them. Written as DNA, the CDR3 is TGTGCTAGTTCCCTAGGGACCTCGGCCTACAATGAGCAGTTCTTC. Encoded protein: CASSLGTSAYNEQFF.

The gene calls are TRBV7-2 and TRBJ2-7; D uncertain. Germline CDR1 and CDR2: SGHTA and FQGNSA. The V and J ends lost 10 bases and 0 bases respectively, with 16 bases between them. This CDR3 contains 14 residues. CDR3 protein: CATRRDLISYEQYF. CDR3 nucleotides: TGTGCCACCAGACGAGACTTAATCTCCTACGAGCAGTACTTC.

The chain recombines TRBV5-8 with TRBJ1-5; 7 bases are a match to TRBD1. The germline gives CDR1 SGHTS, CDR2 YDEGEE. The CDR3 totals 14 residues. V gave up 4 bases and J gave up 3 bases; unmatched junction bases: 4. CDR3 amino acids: CASSRGQSNQPQHF. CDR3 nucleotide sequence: TGTGCCAGCAGCAGGGGACAGTCCAATCAGCCCCAGCATTTT.

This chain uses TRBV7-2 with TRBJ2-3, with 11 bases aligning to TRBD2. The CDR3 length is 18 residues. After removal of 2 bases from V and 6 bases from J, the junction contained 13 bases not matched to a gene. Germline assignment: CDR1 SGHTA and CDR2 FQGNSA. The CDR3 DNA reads TGTGCCAGCAGCTTAAGCCTTCGGGTAGCGGGAGGGCCGGATACGCAGTATTTT. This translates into CASSLSLRVAGGPDTQYF. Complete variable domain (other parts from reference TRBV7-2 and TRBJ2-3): GAGVSQSPSNKVTEKGKDVELRCDPISGHTALYWYRQSLGQGLEFLIYFQGNSAPDKSGLPSDRFSAERTGGSVSTLTIQRTQQEDSAVYLCASSLSLRVAGGPDTQYFGPGTRLTVL.

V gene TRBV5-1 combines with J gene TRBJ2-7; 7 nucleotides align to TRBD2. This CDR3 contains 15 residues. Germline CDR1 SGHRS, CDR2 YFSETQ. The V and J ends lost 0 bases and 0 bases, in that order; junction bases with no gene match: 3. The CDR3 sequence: CASSLGGGSSYEQYF. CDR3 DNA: TGCGCCAGCAGCTTGGGCGGGGGATCCTCCTACGAGCAGTACTTC.

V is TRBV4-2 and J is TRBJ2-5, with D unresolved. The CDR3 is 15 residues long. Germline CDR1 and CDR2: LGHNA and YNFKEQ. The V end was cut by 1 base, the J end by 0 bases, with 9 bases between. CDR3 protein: CASSQGSVDQETQYF. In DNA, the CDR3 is TGTGCCAGCAGCCAAGGTTCTGTAGACCAAGAGACCCAGTACTTC.

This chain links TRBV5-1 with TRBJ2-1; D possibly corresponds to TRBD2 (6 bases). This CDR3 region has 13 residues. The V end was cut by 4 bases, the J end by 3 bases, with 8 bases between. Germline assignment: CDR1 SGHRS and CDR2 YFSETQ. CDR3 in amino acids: CASSGDFYNEQFF. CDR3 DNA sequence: TGCGCCAGCAGCGGGGACTTCTACAATGAGCAGTTCTTC.

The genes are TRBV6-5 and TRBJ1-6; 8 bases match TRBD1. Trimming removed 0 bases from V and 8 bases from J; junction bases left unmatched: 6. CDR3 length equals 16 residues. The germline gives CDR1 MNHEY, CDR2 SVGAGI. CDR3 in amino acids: CASSYSGDRNYSPLHF. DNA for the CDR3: TGTGCCAGCAGTTACTCGGGGGACAGGAACTATTCACCCCTCCACTTT.

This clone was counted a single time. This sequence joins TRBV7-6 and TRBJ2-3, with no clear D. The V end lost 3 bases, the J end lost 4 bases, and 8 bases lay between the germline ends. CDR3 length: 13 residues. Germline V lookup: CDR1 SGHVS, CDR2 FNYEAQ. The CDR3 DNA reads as TGTGCCAGCAGCTTTTCCCGGGCAGATACGCAGTATTTT. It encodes CASSFSRADTQYF.

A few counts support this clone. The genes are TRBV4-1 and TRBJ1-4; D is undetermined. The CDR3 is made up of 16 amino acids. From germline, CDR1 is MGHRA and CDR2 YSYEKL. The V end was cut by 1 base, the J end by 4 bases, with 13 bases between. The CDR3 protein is CASSQGQGGYNEKLFF. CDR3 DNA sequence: TGCGCCAGCAGCCAAGGACAAGGAGGGTATAATGAAAAACTGTTTTTT.

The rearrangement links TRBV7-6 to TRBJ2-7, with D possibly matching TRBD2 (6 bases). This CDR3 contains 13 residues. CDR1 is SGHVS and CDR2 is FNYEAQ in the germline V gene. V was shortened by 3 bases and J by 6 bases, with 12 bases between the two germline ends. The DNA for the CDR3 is TGTGCCAGCAGCTTGCCCGGGGGATTCGAGCAGTACTTC. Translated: CASSLPGGFEQYF.

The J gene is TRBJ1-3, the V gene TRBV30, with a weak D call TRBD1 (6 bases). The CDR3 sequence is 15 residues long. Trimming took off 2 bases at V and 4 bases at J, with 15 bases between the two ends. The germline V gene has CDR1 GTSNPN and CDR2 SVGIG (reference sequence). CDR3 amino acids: CAWSIRGSGGNTIYF. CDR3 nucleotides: TGTGCCTGGAGTATCAGGGGCTCGGGGGGAAACACCATATATTTT.